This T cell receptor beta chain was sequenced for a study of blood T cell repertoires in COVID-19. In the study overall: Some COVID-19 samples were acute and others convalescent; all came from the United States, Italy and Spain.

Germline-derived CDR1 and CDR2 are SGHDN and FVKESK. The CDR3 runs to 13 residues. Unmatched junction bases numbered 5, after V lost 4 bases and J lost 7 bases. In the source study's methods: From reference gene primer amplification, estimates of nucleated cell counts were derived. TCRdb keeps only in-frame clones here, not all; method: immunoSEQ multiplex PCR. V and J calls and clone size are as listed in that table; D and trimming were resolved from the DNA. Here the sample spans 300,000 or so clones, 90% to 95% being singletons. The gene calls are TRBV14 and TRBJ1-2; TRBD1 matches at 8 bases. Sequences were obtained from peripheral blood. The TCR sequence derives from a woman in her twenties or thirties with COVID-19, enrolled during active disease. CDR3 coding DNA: TGTGCCAGCAGCCTCCCAGGGGGCTTTGGCTACACCTTC. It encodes CASSLPGGFGYTF.